The present TCR beta chain was sequenced within a study of blood T cells in healthy people across ages. Whole-study findings and limits: Diversity was higher, and naive CD4+ cells more numerous, in long-lived donors than in aged donors. It was not possible, with unsorted PBMCs, to conclusively compare naive and antigen-experienced cells.

A word on this clonotype: The target antigen is unknown.

A J-beta primer mix and a sample-barcoded 5' primer were used in a second PCR of roughly 7 to 12 cycles. Every cDNA molecule carried a tag from a template-switch adaptor bearing 12 random nucleotides. Every individual sample yielded 2.5 million or more paired-end reads (each containing CDR3). TCRdb reprocessed the 5' RACE reads with MiXCR, giving one entry per CDR3 protein. The table has under 2,000,000 distinct CDR3 sequences, 49% seen once. The source is a woman in her forties in good health. Source material: blood.

The CDR3 here is CASSLGLLGGEAGANVLTF. The CDR3 DNA reads TGTGCCAGCAGCTTAGGACTTCTAGGGGGCGAGGCTGGGGCCAACGTCCTGACTTTC. The V and J genes are TRBV7-2 and TRBJ2-6, with TRBD1 matching over 7 bases. The V segment lost 1 base and the J segment 2 bases; nucleotides outside the gene matches: 11. The CDR3 has 19 amino acids. CDR1 and CDR2 from the germline V gene are SGHTA and FQGNSA.